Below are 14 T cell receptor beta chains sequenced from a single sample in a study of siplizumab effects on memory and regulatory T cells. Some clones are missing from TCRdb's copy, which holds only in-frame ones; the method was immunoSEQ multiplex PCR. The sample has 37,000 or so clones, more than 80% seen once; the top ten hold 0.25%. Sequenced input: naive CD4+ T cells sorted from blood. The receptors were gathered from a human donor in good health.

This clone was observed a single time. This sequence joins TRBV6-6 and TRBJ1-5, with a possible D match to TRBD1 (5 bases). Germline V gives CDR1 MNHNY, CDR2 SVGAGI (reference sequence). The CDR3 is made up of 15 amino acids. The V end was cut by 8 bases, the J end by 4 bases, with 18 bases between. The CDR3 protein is CASLYSGTDNQPQHF. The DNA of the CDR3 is TGTGCCAGCTTATATTCCGGGACGGATAATCAGCCCCAGCATTTT.

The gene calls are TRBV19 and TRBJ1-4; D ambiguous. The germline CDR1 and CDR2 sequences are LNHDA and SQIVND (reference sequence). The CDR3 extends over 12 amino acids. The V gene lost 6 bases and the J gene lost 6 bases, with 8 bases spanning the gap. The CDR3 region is CASRREHEKLFF. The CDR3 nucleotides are TGTGCCAGTAGAAGGGAGCATGAAAAACTGTTTTTT.

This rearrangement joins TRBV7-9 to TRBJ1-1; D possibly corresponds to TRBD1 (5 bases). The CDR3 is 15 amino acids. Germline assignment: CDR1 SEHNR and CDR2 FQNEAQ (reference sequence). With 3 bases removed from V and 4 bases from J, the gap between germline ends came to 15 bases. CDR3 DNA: TGTGCCAGCAGCTTCGTGCGGGGCCAAGGCACTGAAGCTTTCTTT. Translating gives CASSFVRGQGTEAFF.

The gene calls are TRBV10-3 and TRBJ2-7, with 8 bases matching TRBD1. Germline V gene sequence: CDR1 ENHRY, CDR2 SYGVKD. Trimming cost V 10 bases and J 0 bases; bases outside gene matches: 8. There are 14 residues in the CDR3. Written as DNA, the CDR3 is TGTGCCACGACAGGGGACGGGAGCTCCTACGAGCAGTACTTC. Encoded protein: CATTGDGSSYEQYF.

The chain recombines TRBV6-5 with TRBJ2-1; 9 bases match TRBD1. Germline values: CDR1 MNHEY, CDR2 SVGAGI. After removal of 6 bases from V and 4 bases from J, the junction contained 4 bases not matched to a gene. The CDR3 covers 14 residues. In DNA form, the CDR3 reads TGTGCCAGCAGCGGACAGGGGTCGTACAATGAGCAGTTCTTC. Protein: CASSGQGSYNEQFF.

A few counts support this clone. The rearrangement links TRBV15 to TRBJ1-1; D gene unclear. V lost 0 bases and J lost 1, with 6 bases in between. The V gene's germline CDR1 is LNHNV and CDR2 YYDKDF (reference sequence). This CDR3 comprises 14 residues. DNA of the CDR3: TGTGCCACCAGCAGAGAGACGCGGAACACTGAAGCTTTCTTT. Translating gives CATSRETRNTEAFF.

The CDR3 nucleotides read TGCGCCAGCAGCCACCCTGGGGTTGAGACCCAGTACTTC. It specifies CASSHPGVETQYF. The chain uses TRBV4-1 and TRBJ2-5, with D hard to call. The CDR3 is 13 residues long. V lost 3 bases to trimming and J lost 5 bases, with 10 bases between them. The germline V gene has CDR1 MGHRA and CDR2 YSYEKL.

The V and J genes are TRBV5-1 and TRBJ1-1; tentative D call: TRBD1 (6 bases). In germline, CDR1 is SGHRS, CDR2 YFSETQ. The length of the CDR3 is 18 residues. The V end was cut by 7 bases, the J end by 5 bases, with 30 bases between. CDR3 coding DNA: TGCGCCAGCGCAATAGGAAGGGGGGCCAGGGGAATGCGGACTGAAGCTTTCTTT. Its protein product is CASAIGRGARGMRTEAFF.

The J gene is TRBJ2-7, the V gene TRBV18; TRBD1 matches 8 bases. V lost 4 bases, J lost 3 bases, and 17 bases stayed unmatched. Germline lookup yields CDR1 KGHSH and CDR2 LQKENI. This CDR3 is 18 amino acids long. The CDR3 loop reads CASSQTVGSRQGNYEQYF. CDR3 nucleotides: TGTGCCAGCTCACAAACGGTAGGGTCGAGACAGGGGAACTACGAGCAGTACTTC. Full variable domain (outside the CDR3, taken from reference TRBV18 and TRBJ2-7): NAGVMQNPRHLVRRRGQEARLRCSPMKGHSHVYWYRQLPEEGLKFMVYLQKENIIDESGMPKERFSAEFPKEGPSILRIQQVVRGDSAAYFCASSQTVGSRQGNYEQYFGPGTRLTVT.

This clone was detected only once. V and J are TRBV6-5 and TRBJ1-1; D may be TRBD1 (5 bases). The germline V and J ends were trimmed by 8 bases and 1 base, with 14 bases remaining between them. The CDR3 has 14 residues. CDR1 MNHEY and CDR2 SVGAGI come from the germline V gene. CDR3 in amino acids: CASDRGRGNTEAFF. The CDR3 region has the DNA TGTGCCAGCGATCGTGGTAGGGGGAACACTGAAGCTTTCTTT.

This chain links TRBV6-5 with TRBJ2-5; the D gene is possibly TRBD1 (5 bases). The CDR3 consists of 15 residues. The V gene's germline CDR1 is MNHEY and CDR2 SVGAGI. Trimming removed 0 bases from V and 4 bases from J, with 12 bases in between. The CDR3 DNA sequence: TGTGCCAGCAGTTACTCCGGCAACCAGGGAGAGACCCAGTACTTC. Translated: CASSYSGNQGETQYF.

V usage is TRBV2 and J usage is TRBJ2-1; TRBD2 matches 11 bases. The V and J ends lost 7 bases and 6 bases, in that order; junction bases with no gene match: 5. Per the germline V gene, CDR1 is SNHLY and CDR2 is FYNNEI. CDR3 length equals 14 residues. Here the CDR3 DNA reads TGTGCCAGCAAGGGACTAGCGGTGCTCAATGAGCAGTTCTTC. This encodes CASKGLAVLNEQFF.

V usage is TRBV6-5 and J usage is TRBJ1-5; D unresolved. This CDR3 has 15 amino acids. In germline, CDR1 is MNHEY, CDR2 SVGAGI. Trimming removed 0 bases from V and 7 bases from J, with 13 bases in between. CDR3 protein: CASSYSILSRQPQHF. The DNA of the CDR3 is TGTGCCAGCAGTTACTCAATACTGAGTCGGCAGCCCCAGCATTTT.

Written as DNA, the CDR3 is TGCGCCAGCAGCTGGGGCCCGGGAGGAATCTACGAGCAGTACTTC. This sequence encodes CASSWGPGGIYEQYF. The genes are TRBV5-1 and TRBJ2-7, with 7 bases fitting TRBD2. The CDR3 runs 15 residues. The germline V gene has CDR1 SGHRS and CDR2 YFSETQ. With V trimmed by 3 bases and J by 3 bases, 9 bases remained unmatched.